This TCR beta chain was observed in a study of response to subunit inactivated influenza vaccine. From the RT-PCR reads, TCRdb called clonotypes with MiXCR, one entry per CDR3 protein. The sample has approximately 520,000 distinct CDR3 sequences; roughly 23% are singletons. The germline V and J ends were trimmed by 0 bases and 6 bases, with 13 bases remaining between them. The CDR3 has 15 residues. Per the germline V gene, CDR1 is SEHNR and CDR2 is FQNEAQ (reference sequence). The receptor's source is a man in his forties or fifties who received an inactivated influenza vaccine. The material was CD4+ T cells sorted from PBMCs, obtained more than 4 days after vaccination. The rearrangement joins TRBV7-9 to TRBJ2-3; D remains unclear. The CDR3 DNA sequence: TGTGCCAGCAGCTTAGCGGAGTTGATACAGGATACGCAGTATTTT. It translates to CASSLAELIQDTQYF.